This TCR beta chain was sequenced for a study of shared clonotypes between healthy human individuals. The CDR3 totals 15 residues. Germline CDR1 and CDR2: MGHRA and YSYEKL. Trimming took off 5 bases at V and 1 base at J, with 14 bases between the two ends. An approximately 220 ng quantity of DNA, roughly 30,000 T cell genomes, went into the sorted-subset replicate PCRs. Profiling relied on immunoSEQ multiplex PCR, and the TCRdb table lists in-frame clones only, not all of them. The data show about 2,100,000 clones, with 93% seen just once and 1.5% to 2% held by the top ten. The count of this clone is one. In the naive CD8 group, cells lacked CD45RO and were positively selected for CCR7, so terminally differentiated effector memory CD45RA+ cells were left out.

V gene TRBV4-1 combines with J gene TRBJ1-1; D remains ambiguous. The sample comprised naive CD8+ T cells from PBMCs. This clonotype was obtained from a man in his late teens or twenties in good health. Some clones in this sample may be carry-over from other donors' samples. The CDR3: CASSDLPGENTEAFF. For the CDR3, the DNA is TGCGCCAGCAGCGACTTGCCTGGGGAGAACACTGAAGCTTTCTTT.